This note documents a single T cell receptor (beta chain) sequence. V trimming: 5 bases; J trimming: 8 bases; junction bases outside the gene matches: 6. CDR1 is GTSNPN, CDR2 SVGIG, per germline (reference sequence). There are 14 residues in the CDR3. The record originates from a study of T cell responses to AZD1222 COVID-19 vaccine. The method was immunoSEQ multiplex PCR; TCRdb's version includes in-frame clones alone and lacks a portion of them. Of about 130,000 clones in the sample, about 92% were seen once. The genes are TRBV30 and TRBJ1-6; 10 bases are a match to TRBD1. This sequence was found in an adult in good health. The source material was peripheral blood, sampled on day 0 of AZD1222 vaccination. CDR3 region: CAWEPGQGHSPLHF. The CDR3 DNA follows: TGTGCCTGGGAACCGGGACAGGGGCATTCACCCCTCCACTTT. Together with reference TRBV30 and TRBJ1-6, the CDR3 gives the full variable domain: SQTIHQWPATLVQPVGSPLSLECTVEGTSNPNLYWYRQAAGRGLQLLFYSVGIGQISSEVPQNLSASRPQDRQFILSSKKLLLSDSGFYLCAWEPGQGHSPLHFGNGTRLTVT.